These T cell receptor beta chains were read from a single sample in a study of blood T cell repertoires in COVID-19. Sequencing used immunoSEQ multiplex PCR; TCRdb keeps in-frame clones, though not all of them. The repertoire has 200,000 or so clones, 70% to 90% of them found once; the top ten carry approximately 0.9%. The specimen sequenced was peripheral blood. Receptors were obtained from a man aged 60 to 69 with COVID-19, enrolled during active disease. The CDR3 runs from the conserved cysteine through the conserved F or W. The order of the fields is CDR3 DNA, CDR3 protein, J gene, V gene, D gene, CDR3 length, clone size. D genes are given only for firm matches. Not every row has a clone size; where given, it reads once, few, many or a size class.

TGTGCCAGCAGTTACGGGGAATGGGGGGACACTGAAGCTTTCTTT | CASSYGEWGDTEAFF | TRBJ1-1 | TRBV6-5 | NA | 15 | NA
TGTGCCAGCAGGGCGGACAGGGCGGGTAATGAAAAACTGTTTTTT | CASRADRAGNEKLFF | TRBJ1-4 | TRBV2 | TRBD1 | 15 | NA
TGTGCCAGCAGTTTAAGTCCCAGCTACGAGCAGTACTTC | CASSLSPSYEQYF | TRBJ2-7 | TRBV27 | NA | 13 | NA
TGCAGCGTTTTCAACAGGGGGGTTAGTGAAGCTTTCTTT | CSVFNRGVSEAFF | TRBJ1-1 | TRBV29-1 | TRBD1 | 13 | NA
TGTGCCAGCAGCCCCGGGACAGCCGGTGAAGCTTTCTTT | CASSPGTAGEAFF | TRBJ1-1 | TRBV12-3/TRBV12-4 | TRBD1 | 13 | NA
TGTGCCAGCAGCTTACCGGGACAGCGCACAGATACGCAGTATTTT | CASSLPGQRTDTQYF | TRBJ2-3 | TRBV7-2 | TRBD1 | 15 | NA
TGTGCCGGACAGACGGACTCAAAGGGTGAAAAACTGTTTTTT | CAGQTDSKGEKLFF | TRBJ1-4 | TRBV2 | NA | 14 | NA
TGCGCCAGCAGCTTGCCGGGGGTGACTGAAGCTTTCTTT | CASSLPGVTEAFF | TRBJ1-1 | TRBV5-1 | NA | 13 | NA
TGTGCCAGCAGCCAAGAAAGGGCCAGGGGTGGTAATGAGCAGTTCTTC | CASSQERARGGNEQFF | TRBJ2-1 | TRBV3-1/TRBV3-2 | NA | 16 | once
TGTGCCAGCAGGACACCCTCCATTCCTGAAGCTTTCTTT | CASRTPSIPEAFF | TRBJ1-1 | TRBV28 | NA | 13 | NA
TGTGCCAGCAGCTTAAGAGGTGGACAGGGTTGGGAAGCTTTCTTT | CASSLRGGQGWEAFF | TRBJ1-1 | TRBV7-3 | TRBD1 | 15 | NA
TGTGCCAGCAGCTCGACCGGGACAGGATGGGGGGAGACCCAGTACTTC | CASSSTGTGWGETQYF | TRBJ2-5 | TRBV5-6 | TRBD1 | 16 | NA
TGTGCCAGCAGCCAGACAGGGGGCGAGACTGAAGCTTTCTTT | CASSQTGGETEAFF | TRBJ1-1 | TRBV6-5 | TRBD1 | 14 | many
TGTGCCAGCAGCGTACCGGGACAGGGTTTCCACGAGCAGTACTTC | CASSVPGQGFHEQYF | TRBJ2-7 | TRBV27 | TRBD1 | 15 | NA
TGTGCCACCAGCAGAGATTCCAGGGTTAACACTGAAGCTTTCTTT | CATSRDSRVNTEAFF | TRBJ1-1 | TRBV15 | NA | 15 | NA
TGTGCCAGCAGCAAAGCCCTGGAGGTGAACGGCTACACCTTC | CASSKALEVNGYTF | TRBJ1-2 | TRBV21-1 | NA | 14 | NA
TGTGCCAGCAGCTTAAAGGAAAGGGGGCCCCAGCATTTT | CASSLKERGPQHF | TRBJ1-5 | TRBV7-8 | NA | 13 | once
TGTGCCAGCAGCCAACAGGGCGACGACACTGAAGCTTTCTTT | CASSQQGDDTEAFF | TRBJ1-1 | TRBV6-5 | NA | 14 | NA
TGTGCCAGTAGCCTCCTAGCGGGGAGCACAGATACGCAGTATTTT | CASSLLAGSTDTQYF | TRBJ2-3 | TRBV19 | TRBD2 | 15 | NA
TGTGCCAGCAGTCCGGGACAGGGGGCGATGAACACTGAAGCTTTCTTT | CASSPGQGAMNTEAFF | TRBJ1-1 | TRBV6-6 | TRBD1 | 16 | NA
TGTGCCAGCAGCGTATCCCTGGCAGCGGGAGTAGGGCAGTTCTTC | CASSVSLAAGVGQFF | TRBJ2-1 | TRBV9 | TRBD2 | 15 | NA
TGTGCCAGCAGACTCAGGGCAAACTATGGCTACACCTTC | CASRLRANYGYTF | TRBJ1-2 | TRBV27 | NA | 13 | NA
TGTGCCAGTAGGGGGAGGGACACCGTCTCCTACGAGCAGTACTTC | CASRGRDTVSYEQYF | TRBJ2-7 | TRBV19 | NA | 15 | NA
TGTGCCAGCAGCGTACTACTACTCACAGATACGCAGTATTTT | CASSVLLLTDTQYF | TRBJ2-3 | TRBV7-2 | NA | 14 | NA
TGTGCCAGCAGTGACGGGACAGGACGGGGCAAGCAGTACTTC | CASSDGTGRGKQYF | TRBJ2-7 | TRBV6-2/TRBV6-3 | TRBD1 | 14 | NA
TGTGCCAGCAGCCAGGGGGAAAGAATCAATCAGCCCCAGCATTTT | CASSQGERINQPQHF | TRBJ1-5 | TRBV5-8 | TRBD1 | 15 | NA
TGCGCCAGCAGCTCACAGGGCAACACCGGGGAGCTGTTTTTT | CASSSQGNTGELFF | TRBJ2-2 | TRBV5-1 | NA | 14 | NA
TGTGCCAGCAGCCGCAACTCTGGACGGGGAGCCACTGAAGCTTTCTTT | CASSRNSGRGATEAFF | TRBJ1-1 | TRBV27 | NA | 16 | NA
TGTGCCAGCAGTTACGGGGACAGTCTGGCGGCTTTCTTT | CASSYGDSLAAFF | TRBJ1-1 | TRBV6-6 | TRBD1 | 13 | once
TGTGCCTGGAGAAACGGGGGCGGGAGCCCCTACAATGAGCAGTTCTTC | CAWRNGGGSPYNEQFF | TRBJ2-1 | TRBV30 | NA | 16 | few
TGTGCCAGCAGCTTAGTAGGAGGAGGCCAAGAGACCCAGTACTTC | CASSLVGGGQETQYF | TRBJ2-5 | TRBV7-9 | NA | 15 | NA
TGCGCCAGCAGCCCGGCGGGGTCAGGCGTCTACGAGCAGTACTTC | CASSPAGSGVYEQYF | TRBJ2-7 | TRBV5-1 | NA | 15 | once
TGTGCCAGCAGCCACCAATCCCGGGACAGGGGGTTGGATGAGCAGTTCTTC | CASSHQSRDRGLDEQFF | TRBJ2-1 | TRBV4-2 | TRBD1 | 17 | NA
TGTGCCAGCAGTTTCAGAGGGCAAGAGACCCAGTACTTC | CASSFRGQETQYF | TRBJ2-5 | TRBV12-3/TRBV12-4 | NA | 13 | once
TGTGCCAGCAGCGGGGCCCGGGACAAGCAGTACTTC | CASSGARDKQYF | TRBJ2-7 | TRBV11-2 | NA | 12 | NA
TGTGCCAGCTCACCCACAACCGGGACAGGGGGCAATGAGCAGTTCTTC | CASSPTTGTGGNEQFF | TRBJ2-1 | TRBV18 | TRBD1 | 16 | NA
TGTGCCAGCACCCCCGGGGGGGGTCCAAACAATGAGCAGTTCTTC | CASTPGGGPNNEQFF | TRBJ2-1 | TRBV7-6 | TRBD2 | 15 | NA
TGCGCCAGCAAGGGGGTCTACGAGCAGTACTTC | CASKGVYEQYF | TRBJ2-7 | TRBV5-1 | NA | 11 | NA
TGCGCCAGCAGCCAGACAGGGAGTGGGGCCTACGAGCAGTACTTC | CASSQTGSGAYEQYF | TRBJ2-7 | TRBV5-1 | TRBD1 | 15 | NA
TGTGCCAGCAGCCCCCAACGGGGACAGGCTGAAAAACTGTTTTTT | CASSPQRGQAEKLFF | TRBJ1-4 | TRBV27 | TRBD1 | 15 | NA
TGTGCCAGCCTTCCGGACAGGGGTGCACGGGGCAATCAGCCCCAGCATTTT | CASLPDRGARGNQPQHF | TRBJ1-5 | TRBV27 | TRBD1 | 17 | NA
TGTGCCAGCAGTTACTTTTACTACGCTGAAGCTTTCTTT | CASSYFYYAEAFF | TRBJ1-1 | TRBV6-2/TRBV6-3 | NA | 13 | NA
TGCGCCAGCAGCTTGGCGTATGAGCAGTTCTTC | CASSLAYEQFF | TRBJ2-1 | TRBV5-1 | NA | 11 | NA
TGTGCCAGCAGCTTAGCGGGACAACGCGAAGAGACCCAGTACTTC | CASSLAGQREETQYF | TRBJ2-5 | TRBV7-9 | NA | 15 | NA
TGTGCCAGCATCAATCGGGGGGATCGAGGAACTGAAGCTTTCTTT | CASINRGDRGTEAFF | TRBJ1-1 | TRBV13 | NA | 15 | NA
TGTGCCAGCAGCCCCGAGGGAACTGGAAACACCATATATTTT | CASSPEGTGNTIYF | TRBJ1-3 | TRBV6-5 | NA | 14 | NA
TGTGCCAGCAGCTCTCCTCGGGCGGGGGCTCTAAAGCAGTACTTC | CASSSPRAGALKQYF | TRBJ2-7 | TRBV6-6 | NA | 15 | NA
TGTGCCAGCTCACCTCGGACAGCCTCTGGAAACACCATATATTTT | CASSPRTASGNTIYF | TRBJ1-3 | TRBV18 | NA | 15 | NA